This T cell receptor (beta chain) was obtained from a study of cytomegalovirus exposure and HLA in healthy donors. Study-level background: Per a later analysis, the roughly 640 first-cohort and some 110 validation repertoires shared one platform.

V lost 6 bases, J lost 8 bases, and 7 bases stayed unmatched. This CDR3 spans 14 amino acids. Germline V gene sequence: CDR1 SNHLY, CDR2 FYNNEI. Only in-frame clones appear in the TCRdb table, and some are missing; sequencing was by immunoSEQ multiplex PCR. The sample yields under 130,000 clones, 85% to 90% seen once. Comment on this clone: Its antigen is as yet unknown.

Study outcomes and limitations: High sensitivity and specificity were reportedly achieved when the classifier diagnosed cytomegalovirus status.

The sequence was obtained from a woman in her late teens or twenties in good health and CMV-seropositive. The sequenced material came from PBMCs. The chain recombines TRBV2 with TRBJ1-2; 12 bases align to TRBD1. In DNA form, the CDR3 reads TGTGCCAGCAGAGGGACAGGGGGCGTAACAGGCTACACCTTC. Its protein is CASRGTGGVTGYTF.